Following are 17 T cell receptor beta chains from one sample sequenced in a study of blood T cell repertoires in COVID-19. The table came from immunoSEQ multiplex PCR; TCRdb's copy has only in-frame clones and leaves some out. This table has 55,000 or so clones, around 87% appearing once. The sample was peripheral blood. The source of these receptors is a man in his fifties or sixties with active or convalescent COVID-19.

This chain connects TRBV28 to TRBJ2-7; 9 nucleotides agree with TRBD1. This CDR3 comprises 14 residues. CDR1 and CDR2 (germline): MDHEN, SYDVKM. Trimming cost V 2 bases and J 6 bases; bases outside gene matches: 5. The CDR3 region is CASSLLGQGGEQYF. The DNA for the CDR3 is TGTGCCAGCAGTTTACTGGGACAGGGTGGCGAGCAGTACTTC.

The chain links TRBV7-9 to TRBJ1-6; the match to TRBD1 covers 9 bases. V was clipped by 5 bases and J by 11 bases; unmatched bases: 7. The CDR3 totals 14 residues. In germline, CDR1 is SEHNR, CDR2 FQNEAQ (reference sequence). CDR3 nucleotide sequence: TGTGCCAGCAGCCCAGGGGGGACAGGGACACCCCTCCACTTT. As protein: CASSPGGTGTPLHF.

This chain connects TRBV12-3 or TRBV12-4 to TRBJ1-1, with no clear D. The CDR3 is made up of 13 amino acids. Deletions cut 3 bases from V and 1 base from J, with 6 bases between. CDR3 nucleotides: TGTGCCAGCAGTTTTTCAGGGAACACTGAAGCTTTCTTT. Its protein is CASSFSGNTEAFF.

The chain uses TRBV11-2 and TRBJ2-1; 9 positions match TRBD2. This CDR3 has 16 amino acids. Germline assignment: CDR1 SGHAT and CDR2 FQNNGV. The V gene end was trimmed by 3 bases and the J gene end by 7 bases; junction bases not matched to a gene: 10. CDR3 loop: CASSLGEGLAKNEQFF. The CDR3 nucleotides read TGTGCCAGCAGCTTGGGAGAGGGACTAGCAAAAAATGAGCAGTTCTTC.

V is TRBV15 and J is TRBJ1-6, with no clear D. The CDR3 loop spans 14 amino acids. V was clipped by 7 bases and J by 9 bases, with 16 bases between them. Germline V gene lookup returns CDR1 LNHNV and CDR2 YYDKDF (reference sequence). CDR3 nucleotides: TGTGCCACCAAAAAGAGTGCGCGAAGTTCACCCCTCCACTTT. It encodes CATKKSARSSPLHF.

The chain recombines TRBV6-4 with TRBJ2-3; D not certain. CDR1 and CDR2 from the germline V gene are MRHNA and SNTAGT. This CDR3 has 13 residues. V was clipped by 5 bases and J by 5 bases, with 11 bases between them. CDR3 loop: CASSLGLGDTQYF. In nucleotides, the CDR3 is TGTGCCAGCAGTCTAGGTTTGGGAGATACGCAGTATTTT.

The genes are TRBV9 and TRBJ2-2; D is unclear. Deletions cut 1 base from V and 3 bases from J, with 4 bases between. Germline V gene lookup returns CDR1 SGDLS and CDR2 YYNGEE. This CDR3 region has 13 residues. CDR3 sequence reads: CASSVRDTGELFF. The CDR3 DNA reads as TGTGCCAGCAGCGTACGGGACACCGGGGAGCTGTTTTTT.

The V and J genes are TRBV10-3 and TRBJ2-3; possibly TRBD1 for D (5 bases). V was cut by 7 bases and J by 4 bases, with 15 bases left in between. The CDR3 runs 14 residues. Germline lookup yields CDR1 ENHRY and CDR2 SYGVKD. CDR3 bases: TGTGCCATCAAGGGGTCCGATCCCGCAGATACGCAGTATTTT. This gives the protein CAIKGSDPADTQYF.

The V and J genes are TRBV7-2 and TRBJ2-3, with D possibly matching TRBD1 (5 bases). There are 15 residues in the CDR3. The germline gives CDR1 SGHTA, CDR2 FQGNSA. The V end lost 7 bases, the J end lost 1 base, and 15 bases lay between the germline ends. The CDR3 region is CASTSIRGGTDTQYF. CDR3 DNA: TGTGCCAGCACCTCAATTAGGGGCGGCACAGATACGCAGTATTTT.

Within the sample, this clone is large. This sequence joins TRBV18 and TRBJ2-5, with unresolved D. Trimming removed 2 bases from V and 1 base from J, with 8 bases in between. This CDR3 has 14 amino acids. Per germline, CDR1 KGHSH and CDR2 LQKENI. DNA for the CDR3: TGTGCCAGCTCACCAGGCAGGCCCCAAGAGACCCAGTACTTC. As protein: CASSPGRPQETQYF.

CDR3: CASSYATSRETQYF. CDR3 DNA: TGTGCCAGCAGTTACGCGACTAGCAGAGAGACCCAGTACTTC. The chain carries TRBV6-2 or TRBV6-3 and TRBJ2-5, with TRBD2 matching 7 bases. This CDR3 contains 14 residues. The germline CDR1 and CDR2 sequences are MNHEY and SVGEGT. After removal of 2 bases from V and 4 bases from J, the junction contained 4 bases not matched to a gene.

V gene TRBV7-2 combines with J gene TRBJ2-7, with D unclear. Trimming shortened V by 1 base and J by 0 bases, and 7 bases separated the two germline ends. The CDR3 totals 14 residues. Germline loops: CDR1 SGHTA, CDR2 FQGNSA. The CDR3 DNA sequence: TGTGCCAGCAGCTTAGTATCCAGCTCCTACGAGCAGTACTTC. Translation gives CASSLVSSSYEQYF. The variable domain in full, completed from reference TRBV7-2 and TRBJ2-7, reads GAGVSQSPSNKVTEKGKDVELRCDPISGHTALYWYRQSLGQGLEFLIYFQGNSAPDKSGLPSDRFSAERTGGSVSTLTIQRTQQEDSAVYLCASSLVSSSYEQYFGPGTRLTVT.

This chain uses TRBV14 with TRBJ2-7, with D maybe TRBD1 (5 bases). Germline V gene sequence: CDR1 SGHDN, CDR2 FVKESK. This CDR3 is built from 15 residues. Trimming removed 1 base from V and 2 bases from J, with 12 bases in between. DNA of the CDR3: TGTGCCAGCAGCCAAGGGGCAGGGTTCACCTACGAGCAGTACTTC. The encoded protein is CASSQGAGFTYEQYF.

The chain employs TRBV6-1 and TRBJ2-7; TRBD2 matches at 9 bases. V shed 3 bases, J shed 4 bases, and the junction held 7 bases outside the gene matches. Germline CDR1 and CDR2: MNHNS and SASEGT. The CDR3 length is 15 residues. The CDR3 spells CASSDGRLAVYEQYF. DNA of the CDR3: TGTGCCAGCAGTGATGGGAGACTAGCGGTATACGAGCAGTACTTC.

The V gene is TRBV6-5, the J gene TRBJ2-1; D is uncertain. Trimming removed 6 bases from V and 4 bases from J, with 10 bases in between. The CDR3 is 13 amino acids. The germline V gene has CDR1 MNHEY and CDR2 SVGAGI. The CDR3 here is CASSQTPYNEQFF. The CDR3 bases are TGTGCCAGCAGCCAGACACCATACAATGAGCAGTTCTTC.

This clone was observed once. This sequence joins TRBV19 and TRBJ2-1, with a weak D call TRBD2 (5 bases). The germline V gene encodes CDR1 LNHDA and CDR2 SQIVND (reference sequence). The CDR3 has 15 residues. The ends were cut back, 3 bases at V and 8 bases at J, with 17 bases in the middle. The chain's CDR3 is CASSIAVASFHEQFF. The CDR3 bases are TGTGCCAGTAGTATCGCGGTAGCGTCTTTCCATGAGCAGTTCTTC.

CDR3 residues: CASSSRGLAGYEQYF. CDR3 in DNA: TGTGCCAGCAGCTCACGGGGACTAGCGGGATACGAGCAGTACTTC. The chain employs TRBV13 and TRBJ2-7; 13 positions agree with TRBD2. Germline V gene data show CDR1 as PRHDT and CDR2 as FYEKMQ (reference sequence). Unmatched junction bases numbered 4, after V lost 4 bases and J lost 4 bases. The CDR3 length is 15 residues.